This T cell receptor beta chain was recovered during a study of cytomegalovirus exposure and HLA in healthy donors. General study findings and limits: Rarity marked most TCR sequences, yet some public TCRs occurred in many donors. Upon later analysis, HLA-associated TCR beta chains proved more clonally expanded than other, equally common chains.

Amplification used 60 Vbeta primers and 13 Jbeta primers. This table comes from immunoSEQ multiplex PCR, and its TCRdb copy is limited to in-frame clones, with some not included. The sample records under 130,000 clones, under 85% being singletons. V was shortened by 4 bases and J by 5 bases, with 14 bases between the two germline ends. CDR1 and CDR2 (germline): SGHRS, YFSETQ. The CDR3 sequence is 14 residues long. Remarks on this clone: As yet, its antigen is unknown.

The chain has TRBV5-1 and TRBJ2-3; D unresolved. Material for sequencing was PBMCs. The origin of this receptor is a man between 35 and 55 years old in good health and CMV-seronegative. In DNA form, the CDR3 reads TGCGCCAGCAGCCTCTATATCGCCGAAGATACGCAGTATTTT. This translates into CASSLYIAEDTQYF.